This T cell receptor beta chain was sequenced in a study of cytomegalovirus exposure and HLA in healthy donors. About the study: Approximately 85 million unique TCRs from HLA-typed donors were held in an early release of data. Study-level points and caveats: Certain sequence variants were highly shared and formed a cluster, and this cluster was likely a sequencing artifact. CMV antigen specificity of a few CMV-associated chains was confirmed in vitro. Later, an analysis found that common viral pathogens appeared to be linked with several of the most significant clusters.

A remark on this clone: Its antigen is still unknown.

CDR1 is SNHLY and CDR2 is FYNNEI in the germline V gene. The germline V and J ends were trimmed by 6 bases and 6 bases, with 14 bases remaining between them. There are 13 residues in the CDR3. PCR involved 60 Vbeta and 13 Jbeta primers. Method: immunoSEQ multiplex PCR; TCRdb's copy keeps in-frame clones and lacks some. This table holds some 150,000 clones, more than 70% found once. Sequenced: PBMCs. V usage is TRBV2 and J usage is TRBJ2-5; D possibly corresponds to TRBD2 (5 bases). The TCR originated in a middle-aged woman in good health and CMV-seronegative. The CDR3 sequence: CASSYGTRKTQYF. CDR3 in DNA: TGTGCCAGCAGCTACGGAACTAGAAAGACCCAGTACTTC.